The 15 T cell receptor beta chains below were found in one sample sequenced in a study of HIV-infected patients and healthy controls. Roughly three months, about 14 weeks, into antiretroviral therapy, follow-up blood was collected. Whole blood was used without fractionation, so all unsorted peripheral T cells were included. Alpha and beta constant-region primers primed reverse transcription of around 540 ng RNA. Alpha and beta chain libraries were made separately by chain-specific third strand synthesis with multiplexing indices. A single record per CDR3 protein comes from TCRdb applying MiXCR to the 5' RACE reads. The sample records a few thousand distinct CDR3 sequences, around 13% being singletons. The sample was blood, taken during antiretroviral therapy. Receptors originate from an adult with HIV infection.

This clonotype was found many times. The CDR3 loop reads CASSLGQGIYGYTF. In DNA form, the CDR3 reads TGTGCCAGCAGTTTAGGACAGGGTATCTATGGCTACACCTTC. The V gene is TRBV28, the J gene TRBJ1-2; TRBD1 aligns across 8 bases. In germline, CDR1 is MDHEN, CDR2 SYDVKM. V was clipped by 2 bases and J by 4 bases; unmatched bases: 3. This CDR3 is 14 amino acids long.

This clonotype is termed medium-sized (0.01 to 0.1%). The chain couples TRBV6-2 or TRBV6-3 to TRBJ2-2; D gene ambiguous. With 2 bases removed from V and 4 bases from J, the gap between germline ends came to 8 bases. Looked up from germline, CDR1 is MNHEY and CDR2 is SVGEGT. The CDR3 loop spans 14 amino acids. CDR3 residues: CASSYGWATGELFF. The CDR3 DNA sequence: TGTGCCAGCAGTTACGGGTGGGCCACCGGGGAGCTGTTTTTT.

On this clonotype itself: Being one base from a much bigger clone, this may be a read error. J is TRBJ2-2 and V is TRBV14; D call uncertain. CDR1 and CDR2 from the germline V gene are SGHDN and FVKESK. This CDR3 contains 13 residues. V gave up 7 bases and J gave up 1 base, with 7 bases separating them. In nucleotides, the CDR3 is TGTGCCAGCATCCAGTTGAACACCGGGGAGCTGTTTTTT. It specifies CASIQLNTGELFF.

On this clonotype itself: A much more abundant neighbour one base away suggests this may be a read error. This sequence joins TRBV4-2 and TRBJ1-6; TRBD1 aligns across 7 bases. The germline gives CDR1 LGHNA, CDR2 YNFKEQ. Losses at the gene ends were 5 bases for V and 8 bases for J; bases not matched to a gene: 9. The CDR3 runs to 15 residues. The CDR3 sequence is CASSSRDSEYSPLHF. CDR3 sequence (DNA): TGTGCCAGCAGCTCCCGGGACAGTGAATATTCACCCCTCCACTTT.

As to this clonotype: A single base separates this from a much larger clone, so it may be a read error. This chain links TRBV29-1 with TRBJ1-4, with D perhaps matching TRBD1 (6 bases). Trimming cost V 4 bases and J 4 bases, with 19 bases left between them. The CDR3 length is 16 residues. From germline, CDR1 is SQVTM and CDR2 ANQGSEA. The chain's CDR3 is CSVGWRGGRYNEKLFF. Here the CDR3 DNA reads TGCAGCGTTGGATGGCGCGGGGGCCGGTATAATGAAAAACTGTTTTTT.

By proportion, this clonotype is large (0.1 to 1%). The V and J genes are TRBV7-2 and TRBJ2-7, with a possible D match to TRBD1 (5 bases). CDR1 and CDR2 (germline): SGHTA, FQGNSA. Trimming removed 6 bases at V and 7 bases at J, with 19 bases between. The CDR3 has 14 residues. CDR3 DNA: TGTGCCAGCAGGCAGGGCACTGTCGGCCTTGAGCAGTACTTC. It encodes CASRQGTVGLEQYF.

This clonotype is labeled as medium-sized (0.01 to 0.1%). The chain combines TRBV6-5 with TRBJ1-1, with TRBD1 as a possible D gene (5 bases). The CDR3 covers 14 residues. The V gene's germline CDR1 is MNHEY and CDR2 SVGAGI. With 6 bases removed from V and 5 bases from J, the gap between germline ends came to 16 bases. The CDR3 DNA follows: TGTGCCAGCAGGTCCCTAGGGGAGAGGACTGAAGCTTTCTTT. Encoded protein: CASRSLGERTEAFF.

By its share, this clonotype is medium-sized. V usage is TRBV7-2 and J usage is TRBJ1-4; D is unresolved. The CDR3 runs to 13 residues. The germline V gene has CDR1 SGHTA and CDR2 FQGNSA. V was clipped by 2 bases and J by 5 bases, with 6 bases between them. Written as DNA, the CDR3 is TGTGCCAGCAGCTTAAGCGTAAATGAAAAACTGTTTTTT. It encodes CASSLSVNEKLFF.

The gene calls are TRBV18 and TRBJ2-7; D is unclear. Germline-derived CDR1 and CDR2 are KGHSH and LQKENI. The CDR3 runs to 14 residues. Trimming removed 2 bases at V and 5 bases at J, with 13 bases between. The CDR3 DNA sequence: TGTGCCAGCTCACCAGACCAGGTCCCCCACGAGCAGTACTTC. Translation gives CASSPDQVPHEQYF.

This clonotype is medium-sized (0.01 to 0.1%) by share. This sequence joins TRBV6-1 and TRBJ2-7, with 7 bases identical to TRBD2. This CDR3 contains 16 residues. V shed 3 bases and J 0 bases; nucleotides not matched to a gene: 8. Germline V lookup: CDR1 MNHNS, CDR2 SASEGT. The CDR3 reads CASSDPGGGSSYEQYF. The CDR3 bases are TGTGCCAGCAGTGACCCCGGCGGGGGAAGCTCCTACGAGCAGTACTTC.

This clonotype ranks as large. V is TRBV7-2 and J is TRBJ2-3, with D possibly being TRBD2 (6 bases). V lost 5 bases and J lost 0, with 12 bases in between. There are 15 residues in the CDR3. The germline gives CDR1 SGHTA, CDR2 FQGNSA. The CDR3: CASSGLARSTDTQYF. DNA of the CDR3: TGTGCCAGCAGCGGTCTAGCGAGGAGCACAGATACGCAGTATTTT.

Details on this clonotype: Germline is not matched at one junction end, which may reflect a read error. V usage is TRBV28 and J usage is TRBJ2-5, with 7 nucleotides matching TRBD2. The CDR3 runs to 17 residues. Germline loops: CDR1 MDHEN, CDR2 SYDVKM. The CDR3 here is CSSSPSPLSGGEETQYF. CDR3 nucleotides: TGTTCCAGCAGCCCCTCTCCCTTATCGGGAGGCGAAGAGACCCAGTACTTC.

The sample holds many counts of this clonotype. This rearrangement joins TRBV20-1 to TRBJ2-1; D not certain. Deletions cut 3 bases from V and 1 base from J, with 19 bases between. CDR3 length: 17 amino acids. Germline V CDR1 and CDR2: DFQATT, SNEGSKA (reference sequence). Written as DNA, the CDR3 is TGCAGTGCTAGCGGCGAGATTACCCCTTTTTCCTACAATGAGCAGTTCTTC. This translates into CSASGEITPFSYNEQFF.

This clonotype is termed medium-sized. The CDR3 sequence: CSVVDSLSGNTIYF. The DNA of the CDR3 is TGCAGCGTTGTGGACTCACTCTCTGGAAACACCATATATTTT. This chain connects TRBV29-1 to TRBJ1-3; D uncertain. V lost 4 bases and J 0 bases, leaving 10 bases between the germline ends. The length of the CDR3 is 14 residues. The germline gives CDR1 SQVTM, CDR2 ANQGSEA.

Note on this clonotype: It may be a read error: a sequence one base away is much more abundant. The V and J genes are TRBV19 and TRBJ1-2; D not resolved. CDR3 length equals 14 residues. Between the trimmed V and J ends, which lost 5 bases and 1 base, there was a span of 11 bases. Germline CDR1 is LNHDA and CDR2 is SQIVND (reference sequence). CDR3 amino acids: CASSVTADNYGYTF. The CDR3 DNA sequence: TGTGCCAGTAGTGTCACGGCAGATAACTATGGCTACACCTTC.